The 21 T cell receptor beta chains listed next were all sequenced from one sample in a study of T cell changes during pregnancy in multiple sclerosis. Profiled with immunoSEQ multiplex PCR; TCRdb holds only in-frame clones, not every one. This table has 70,000 to 80,000 clones, roughly 94% appearing once. The source was peripheral blood, collected in the third trimester of pregnancy. Every receptor here comes from a female donor with multiple sclerosis, enrolled in a pregnancy study.

J is TRBJ1-2 and V is TRBV7-8, with D perhaps TRBD1 (5 bases). The germline V and J ends were trimmed by 3 bases and 6 bases, with 11 bases remaining between them. Germline assignment: CDR1 SGHVS and CDR2 FQNEAQ. The CDR3 totals 13 residues. The CDR3 here is CASSFGSGNGYTF. In DNA form, the CDR3 reads TGTGCCAGCAGCTTTGGGTCAGGGAATGGCTACACCTTC.

The genes are TRBV6-6 and TRBJ2-3; 11 bases fit TRBD2. The ends lost 8 bases at V and 7 bases at J; junction bases unmatched: 11. The CDR3 is made up of 15 amino acids. Per germline, CDR1 MNHNY and CDR2 SVGAGI (reference sequence). This CDR3 is CASGGKLAGAYTQYF. The CDR3, as DNA: TGTGCCAGCGGGGGTAAACTAGCGGGGGCATATACGCAGTATTTT.

The chain couples TRBV29-1 to TRBJ2-1; 11 nucleotides line up with TRBD2. V shed 6 bases and J 1 base; nucleotides not matched to a gene: 2. In germline, CDR1 is SQVTM, CDR2 ANQGSEA. This CDR3 has 14 amino acids. The CDR3 DNA reads as TGCAGCGTGGGGACTAGCGGATCCTACAATGAGCAGTTCTTC. Amino acid sequence: CSVGTSGSYNEQFF.

CDR3 DNA sequence: TGCGCCAGCAGCCCCTCCCGGACAGGGAATGAAAAACTGTTTTTT. Residues: CASSPSRTGNEKLFF. V is TRBV4-1 and J is TRBJ1-4, with 8 bases lining up with TRBD1. Germline V gene lookup returns CDR1 MGHRA and CDR2 YSYEKL. The CDR3 loop spans 15 amino acids. The trim removed 4 bases at V and 5 bases at J, leaving 6 bases unmatched.

This chain connects TRBV18 to TRBJ1-3, with 10 bases aligning to TRBD1. This CDR3 has 16 amino acids. In germline, CDR1 is KGHSH, CDR2 LQKENI. Germline trimming cut 1 base from V and 2 bases from J; bases unmatched to any gene: 2. The CDR3 sequence: CASSPRTGGTGNTIYF. CDR3 nucleotide sequence: TGTGCCAGCTCACCACGGACAGGGGGAACTGGAAACACCATATATTTT.

V is TRBV5-4 and J is TRBJ1-5, with TRBD1 matching over 9 bases. CDR1 is SGHNT and CDR2 is YYREEE in the germline V gene (reference sequence). The CDR3 contains 14 residues. V trimming: 4 bases; J trimming: 6 bases; junction bases outside the gene matches: 5. CDR3 residues: CASSLDRGSQPQHF. Written as DNA, the CDR3 is TGTGCCAGCAGCCTGGACAGGGGAAGTCAGCCCCAGCATTTT.

V and J are TRBV9 and TRBJ1-3, with TRBD1 matching over 7 bases. The trim removed 2 bases at V and 3 bases at J, leaving 8 bases unmatched. The CDR3 is 16 amino acids. Germline CDR1 and CDR2: SGDLS and YYNGEE. The CDR3 DNA reads as TGTGCCAGCAGCGTTGGCTCAGGGGGTTTTGGAAACACCATATATTTT. Translation gives CASSVGSGGFGNTIYF.

This chain links TRBV19 with TRBJ1-3; no definite D call. With 6 bases removed from V and 7 bases from J, the gap between germline ends came to 16 bases. Looked up from germline, CDR1 is LNHDA and CDR2 is SQIVND (reference sequence). The CDR3 length is 14 residues. The CDR3 nucleotides are TGTGCCAGTAGCCAAACCCCCGTCGGTAACACCATATATTTT. Encoded protein: CASSQTPVGNTIYF.

The chain combines TRBV9 with TRBJ2-5; 9 bases fit TRBD2. The V segment lost 4 bases and the J segment 4 bases; nucleotides outside the gene matches: 14. The CDR3 is 17 amino acids. Looked up from germline, CDR1 is SGDLS and CDR2 is YYNGEE. The DNA of the CDR3 is TGTGCCAGCAGCACTAGCGGTTGGGGACTAGCCCCAGAGACCCAGTACTTC. Translated, it gives CASSTSGWGLAPETQYF.

The V call is TRBV6-1, the J call TRBJ2-5; 8 nucleotides agree with TRBD2. The V gene end was trimmed by 3 bases and the J gene end by 3 bases; junction bases not matched to a gene: 3. The CDR3 is made up of 14 amino acids. The germline CDR1 and CDR2 sequences are MNHNS and SASEGT. CDR3 amino acids: CASSEGGLEETQYF. The CDR3 nucleotides read TGTGCCAGCAGTGAGGGGGGACTAGAAGAGACCCAGTACTTC.

This clone was detected only a few times. The rearrangement links TRBV6-5 to TRBJ1-5; TRBD1 agrees at 7 bases. The V gene end was trimmed by 8 bases and the J gene end by 2 bases; junction bases not matched to a gene: 9. The CDR3 contains 15 residues. CDR1 is MNHEY, CDR2 SVGAGI, per germline. The CDR3 is CASWDSLAGNQPQHF. As DNA, the CDR3 is TGTGCCAGCTGGGACAGCCTGGCGGGCAATCAGCCCCAGCATTTT.

The rearrangement uses TRBV5-4 and TRBJ1-2; 7 nucleotides align to TRBD1. The CDR3 sequence is 15 residues long. Per germline, CDR1 SGHNT and CDR2 YYREEE (reference sequence). Germline trimming cut 0 bases from V and 1 base from J; bases unmatched to any gene: 3. CDR3: CASSLEGARNYGYTF. The CDR3 DNA sequence: TGTGCCAGCAGCTTGGAGGGGGCGCGTAACTATGGCTACACCTTC.

The CDR3 reads CASSQLIERANEQFF. DNA of the CDR3: TGCGCCAGCAGCCAACTAATAGAGCGGGCAAATGAGCAGTTCTTC. The rearrangement joins TRBV4-3 to TRBJ2-1; D perhaps matches TRBD2 (6 bases). CDR1 is LGHNA and CDR2 is YSLEER in the germline V gene. Deletions cut 2 bases from V and 7 bases from J, with 15 bases between. This CDR3 comprises 15 residues.

This chain joins TRBV7-2 and TRBJ1-1; 9 bases agree with TRBD1. Germline CDR1 reads SGHTA; CDR2 reads FQGNSA. The V and J ends lost 5 bases and 1 base, in that order; junction bases with no gene match: 17. The CDR3 covers 19 residues. The CDR3 region has the DNA TGTGCCAGCAGCCAAGAAGGACAGGGGCGGATTATTCAGAACACTGAAGCTTTCTTT. This sequence encodes CASSQEGQGRIIQNTEAFF.

This clone was recorded only once. The chain couples TRBV5-6 to TRBJ1-2, with D possibly TRBD1 on 6 matching bases. CDR1 and CDR2 from the germline V gene are SGHDT and YYEEEE. Trimming shortened V by 2 bases and J by 1 base, and 9 bases separated the two germline ends. The CDR3 extends over 14 amino acids. CDR3 bases: TGTGCCAGCAGCTTCCCGGACAGTAACTATGGCTACACCTTC. Protein sequence: CASSFPDSNYGYTF. Drawing the rest from reference TRBV5-6 and TRBJ1-2, the complete variable domain is DAGVTQSPTHLIKTRGQQVTLRCSPKSGHDTVSWYQQALGQGPQFIFQYYEEEERQRGNFPDRFSGHQFPNYSSELNVNALLLGDSALYLCASSFPDSNYGYTFGSGTRLTVV.

The rearrangement links TRBV14 to TRBJ2-3, with 8 nucleotides matching TRBD1. V lost 4 bases to trimming and J lost 2 bases; unmatched junction nucleotides: 8. This CDR3 region has 16 residues. CDR1 is SGHDN, CDR2 FVKESK, per germline. The CDR3 DNA is TGTGCCAGCAGCCTAGGGACAGGTCTTAACACAGATACGCAGTATTTT. Protein sequence: CASSLGTGLNTDTQYF.

The CDR3 DNA sequence: TGTGCCAGCAGAGAAATATCGGGACTAGCGGGGGGACGATACAATGAGCAGTTCTTC. Translating it yields CASREISGLAGGRYNEQFF. V is TRBV6-1 and J is TRBJ2-1; 15 bases agree with TRBD2. CDR1 and CDR2 (germline): MNHNS, SASEGT. After removal of 6 bases from V and 4 bases from J, the junction contained 13 bases not matched to a gene. The CDR3 runs to 19 residues.

The rearrangement links TRBV7-9 to TRBJ2-7; TRBD2 might be the D (5 bases). The germline CDR1 and CDR2 sequences are SEHNR and FQNEAQ (reference sequence). V lost 10 bases and J 3 bases, leaving 16 bases between the germline ends. The CDR3 length is 13 residues. CDR3 sequence: CATSGNGDYEQYF. The CDR3 region has the DNA TGTGCCACCTCTGGTAACGGGGACTACGAGCAGTACTTC.

V and J are TRBV5-6 and TRBJ1-2, with TRBD1 as a possible D gene (6 bases). Trimming left V 5 bases short and J 2 bases short, with 7 bases between. The length of the CDR3 is 12 residues. Germline lookup yields CDR1 SGHDT and CDR2 YYEEEE. The CDR3 DNA reads as TGTGCCAGCAGTACAGGGAACTATGGCTACACCTTC. This sequence encodes CASSTGNYGYTF.

The rearrangement uses TRBV18 and TRBJ1-2; unclear D gene. The CDR3 is 17 residues long. The germline V gene encodes CDR1 KGHSH and CDR2 LQKENI. Trimming pared 0 bases from V and 0 bases from J, leaving 14 bases between. The CDR3 here is CASSPPNSMGANYGYTF. As DNA, the CDR3 is TGTGCCAGCTCACCACCGAACAGCATGGGAGCTAACTATGGCTACACCTTC.

This chain uses TRBV5-4 with TRBJ2-1; weak D call: TRBD2 (5 bases). Trimming removed 4 bases from V and 2 bases from J, with 10 bases in between. The CDR3 runs 14 residues. Germline V CDR1 and CDR2: SGHNT, YYREEE (reference sequence). In nucleotides, the CDR3 is TGTGCCAGCAGCACGGACTTCCCCTACAATGAGCAGTTCTTC. Protein sequence: CASSTDFPYNEQFF.